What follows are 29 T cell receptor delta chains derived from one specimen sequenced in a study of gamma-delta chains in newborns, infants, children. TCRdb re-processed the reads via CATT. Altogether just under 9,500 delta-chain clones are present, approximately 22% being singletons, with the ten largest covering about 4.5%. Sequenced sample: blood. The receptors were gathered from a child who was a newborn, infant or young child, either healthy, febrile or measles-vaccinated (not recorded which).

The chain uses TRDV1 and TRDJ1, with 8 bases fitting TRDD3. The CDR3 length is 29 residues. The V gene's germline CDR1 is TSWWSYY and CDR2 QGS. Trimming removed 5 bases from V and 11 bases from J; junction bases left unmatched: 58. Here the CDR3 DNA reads TGTGCTCTTGGGTATCGGGCTAAACTTTCCCTCGATACGCCCGGTGGGTTTTTTGGACTGGGGGCCAAGCCTTGGGGCCTCATCTTT. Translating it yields CALGYRAKLSLDTPGGFFGLGAKPWGLIF.

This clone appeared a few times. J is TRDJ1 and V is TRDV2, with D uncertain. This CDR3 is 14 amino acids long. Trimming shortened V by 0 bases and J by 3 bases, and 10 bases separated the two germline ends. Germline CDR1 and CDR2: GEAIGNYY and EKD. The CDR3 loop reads CACDTVGTSDKLIF. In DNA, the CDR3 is TGTGCCTGTGACACCGTCGGTACTTCCGATAAACTCATCTTT.

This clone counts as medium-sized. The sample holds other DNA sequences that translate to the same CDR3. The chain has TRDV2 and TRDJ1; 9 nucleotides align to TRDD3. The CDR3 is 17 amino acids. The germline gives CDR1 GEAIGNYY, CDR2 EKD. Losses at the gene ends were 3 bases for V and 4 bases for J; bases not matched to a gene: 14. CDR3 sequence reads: CACDGLGTGGHSDKLIF. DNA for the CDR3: TGTGCCTGTGACGGATTGGGTACTGGGGGACACAGCGATAAACTCATCTTT.

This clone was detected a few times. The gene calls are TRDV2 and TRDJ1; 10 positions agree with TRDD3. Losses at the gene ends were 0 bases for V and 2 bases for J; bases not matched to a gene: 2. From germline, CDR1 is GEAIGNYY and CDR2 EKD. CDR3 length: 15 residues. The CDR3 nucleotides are TGTGCCTGTGACACCCTGGGGGATAAAACCGATAAACTCATCTTT. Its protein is CACDTLGDKTDKLIF.

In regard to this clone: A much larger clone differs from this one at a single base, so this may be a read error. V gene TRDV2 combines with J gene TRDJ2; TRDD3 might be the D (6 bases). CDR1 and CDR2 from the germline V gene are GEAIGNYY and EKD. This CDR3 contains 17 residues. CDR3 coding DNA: TGTGCCCGTGACACCGTTGGTCTGGGGATCGGGACAGCACAACTCTTCTTT. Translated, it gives CARDTVGLGIGTAQLFF.

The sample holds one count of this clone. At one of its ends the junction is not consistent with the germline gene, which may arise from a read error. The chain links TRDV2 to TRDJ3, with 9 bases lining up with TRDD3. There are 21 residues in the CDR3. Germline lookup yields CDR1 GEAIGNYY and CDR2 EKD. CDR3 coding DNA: TGTGCCTGCGACACTCCGGGCACTGGGGGACTCCAAACCTGGGACACCCGAAAGATGTTTTTC. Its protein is CACDTPGTGGLQTWDTRKMFF.

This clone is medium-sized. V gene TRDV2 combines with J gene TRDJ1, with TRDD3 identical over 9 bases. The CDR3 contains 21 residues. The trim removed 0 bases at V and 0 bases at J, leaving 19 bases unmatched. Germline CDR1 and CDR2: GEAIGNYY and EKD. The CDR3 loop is CACDTVRLPGTGGTDTDKLIF. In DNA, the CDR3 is TGTGCCTGTGACACCGTGCGTCTACCCGGTACTGGGGGAACCGACACCGATAAACTCATCTTT.

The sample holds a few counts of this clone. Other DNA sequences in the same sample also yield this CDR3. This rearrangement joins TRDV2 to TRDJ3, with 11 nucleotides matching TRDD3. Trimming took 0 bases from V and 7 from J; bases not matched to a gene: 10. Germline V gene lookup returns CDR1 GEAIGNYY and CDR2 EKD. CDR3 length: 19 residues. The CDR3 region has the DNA TGTGCCTGTGACACCGTGGTGGGGGATACGAAAATTGACACCCGACAGATGTTTTTC. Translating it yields CACDTVVGDTKIDTRQMFF.

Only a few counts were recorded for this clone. The CDR3 is CACDTLGDRGGKLIF. The CDR3 nucleotides read TGTGCCTGTGACACCCTGGGGGATAGAGGGGGTAAACTCATCTTT. The chain combines TRDV2 with TRDJ1, with 10 bases lining up with TRDD3. The V segment lost 0 bases and the J segment 7 bases; nucleotides outside the gene matches: 7. CDR3 size: 15 residues. Germline assignment: CDR1 GEAIGNYY and CDR2 EKD.

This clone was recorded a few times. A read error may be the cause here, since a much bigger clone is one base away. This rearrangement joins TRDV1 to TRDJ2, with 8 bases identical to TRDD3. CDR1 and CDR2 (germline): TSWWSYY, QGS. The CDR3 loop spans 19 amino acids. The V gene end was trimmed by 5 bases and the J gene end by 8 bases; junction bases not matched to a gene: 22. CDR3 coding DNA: TGTGCTCTTGGGACCCAAGGTCCCGTTTACTGGGGGGTACCGGCACAACTCTTCTTT. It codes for CALGTQGPVYWGVPAQLFF.

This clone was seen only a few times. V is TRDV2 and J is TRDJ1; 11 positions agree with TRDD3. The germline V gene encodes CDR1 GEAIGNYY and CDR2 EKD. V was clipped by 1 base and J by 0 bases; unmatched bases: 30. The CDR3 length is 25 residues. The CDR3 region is CACDTLNFLRVPQEMGDTYTDKLIF. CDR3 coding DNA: TGTGCCTGTGACACTCTAAACTTCCTACGTGTACCCCAGGAGATGGGGGATACGTACACCGATAAACTCATCTTT.

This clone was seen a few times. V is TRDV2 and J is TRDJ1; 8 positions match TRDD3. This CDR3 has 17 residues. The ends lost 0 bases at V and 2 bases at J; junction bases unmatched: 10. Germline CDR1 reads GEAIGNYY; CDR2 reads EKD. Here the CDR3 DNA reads TGTGCCTGTGACACCGTTTTCTGGGGGAACCCGACCGATAAACTCATCTTT. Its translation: CACDTVFWGNPTDKLIF.

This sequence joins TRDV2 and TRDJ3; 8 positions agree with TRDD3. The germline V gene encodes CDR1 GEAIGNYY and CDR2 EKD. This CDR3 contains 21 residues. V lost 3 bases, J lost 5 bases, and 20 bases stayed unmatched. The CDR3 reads CACDPVGTLGEGERDTRQMFF. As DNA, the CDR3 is TGTGCCTGTGACCCCGTCGGGACCCTGGGGGAAGGGGAGCGGGACACCCGACAGATGTTTTTC.

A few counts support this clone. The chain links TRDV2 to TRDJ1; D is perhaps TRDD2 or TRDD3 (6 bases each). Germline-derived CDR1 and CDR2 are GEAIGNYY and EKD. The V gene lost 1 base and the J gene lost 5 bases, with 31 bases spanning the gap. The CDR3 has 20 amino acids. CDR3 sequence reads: CACDTISPTVMGGPSDKLIF. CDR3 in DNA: TGTGCCTGTGACACAATTTCTCCTACGGTTATGGGGGGCCCAAGTGATAAACTCATCTTT.

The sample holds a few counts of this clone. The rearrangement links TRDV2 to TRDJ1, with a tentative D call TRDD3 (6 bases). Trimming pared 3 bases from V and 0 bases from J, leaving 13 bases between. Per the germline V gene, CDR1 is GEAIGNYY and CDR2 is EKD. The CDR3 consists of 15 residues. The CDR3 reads CACDSLGINTDKLIF. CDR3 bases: TGTGCCTGTGACTCCTTGGGGATCAACACCGATAAACTCATCTTT.

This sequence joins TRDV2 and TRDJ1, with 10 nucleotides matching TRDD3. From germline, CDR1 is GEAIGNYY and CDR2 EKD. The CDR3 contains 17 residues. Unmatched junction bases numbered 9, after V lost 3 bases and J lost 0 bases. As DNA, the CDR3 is TGTGCCTGTGACTTACTGGGGGATGAAGAGAACACCGATAAACTCATCTTT. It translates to CACDLLGDEENTDKLIF.

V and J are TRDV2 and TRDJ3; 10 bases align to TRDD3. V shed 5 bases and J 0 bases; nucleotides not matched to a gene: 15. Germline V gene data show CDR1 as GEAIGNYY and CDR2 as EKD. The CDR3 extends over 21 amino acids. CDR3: CACGTVGTGGFSSWDTRQMFF. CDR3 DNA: TGTGCCTGTGGCACGGTCGGTACTGGGGGATTCAGCTCCTGGGACACCCGACAGATGTTTTTC.

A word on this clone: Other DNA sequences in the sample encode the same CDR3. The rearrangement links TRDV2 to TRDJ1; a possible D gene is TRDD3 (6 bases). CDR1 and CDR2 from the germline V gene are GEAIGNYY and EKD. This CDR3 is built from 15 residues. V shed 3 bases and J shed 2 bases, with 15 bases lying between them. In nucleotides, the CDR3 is TGTGCCTGTGACCCACTGGGTTCGGGAACCGATAAACTCATCTTT. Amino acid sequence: CACDPLGSGTDKLIF.

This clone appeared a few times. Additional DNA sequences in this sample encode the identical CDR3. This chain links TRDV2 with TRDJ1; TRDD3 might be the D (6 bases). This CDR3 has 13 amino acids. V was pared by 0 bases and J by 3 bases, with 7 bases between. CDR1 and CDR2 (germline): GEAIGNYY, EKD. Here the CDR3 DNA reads TGTGCCTGTGACACCTGGGGGGCCGATAAACTCATCTTT. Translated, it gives CACDTWGADKLIF.

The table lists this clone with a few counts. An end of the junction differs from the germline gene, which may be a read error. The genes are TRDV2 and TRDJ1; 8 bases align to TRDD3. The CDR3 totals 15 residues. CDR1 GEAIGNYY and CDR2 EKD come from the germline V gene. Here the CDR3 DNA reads TGTGCCTGTGACCGACTGGGGGGCCACACCGATAGACTCATCTTT. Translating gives CACDRLGGHTDRLIF.

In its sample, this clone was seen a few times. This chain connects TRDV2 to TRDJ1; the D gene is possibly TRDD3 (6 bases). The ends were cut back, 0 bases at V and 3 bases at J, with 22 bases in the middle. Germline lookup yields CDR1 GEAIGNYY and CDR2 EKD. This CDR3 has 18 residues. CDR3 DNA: TGTGCCTGTGACACCCTCCTAGGGGGGAAGATGTACGCCGATAAACTCATCTTT. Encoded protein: CACDTLLGGKMYADKLIF.

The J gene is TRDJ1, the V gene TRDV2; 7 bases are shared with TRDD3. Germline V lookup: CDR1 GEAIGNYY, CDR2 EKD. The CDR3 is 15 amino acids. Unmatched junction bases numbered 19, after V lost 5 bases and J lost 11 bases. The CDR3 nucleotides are TGTGCCTGTGTTCCCCTAACCGGATACGACAACCTGCTCATCTTT. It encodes CACVPLTGYDNLLIF.

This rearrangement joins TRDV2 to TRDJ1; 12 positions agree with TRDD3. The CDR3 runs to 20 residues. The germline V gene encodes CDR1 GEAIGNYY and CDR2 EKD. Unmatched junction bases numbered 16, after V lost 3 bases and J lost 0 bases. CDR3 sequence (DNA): TGTGCCTGTGACCGGATAAGCCACTGGGGGATACTGCTGAACACCGATAAACTCATCTTT. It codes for CACDRISHWGILLNTDKLIF.

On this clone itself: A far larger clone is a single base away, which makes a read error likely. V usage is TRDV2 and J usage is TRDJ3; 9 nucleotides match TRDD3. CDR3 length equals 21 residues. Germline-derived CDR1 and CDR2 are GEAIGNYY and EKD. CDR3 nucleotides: TGTGCCTGTGACACCGTGTCGGCAGGGGGATACCGCTCCTGGGACACCCGAAAGATGTTTTTC. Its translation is CACDTVSAGGYRSWDTRKMFF.

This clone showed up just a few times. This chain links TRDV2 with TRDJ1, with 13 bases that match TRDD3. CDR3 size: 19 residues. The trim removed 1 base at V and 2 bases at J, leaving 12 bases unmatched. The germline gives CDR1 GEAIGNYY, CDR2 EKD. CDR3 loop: CACDTMVLGDTRRTDKLIF. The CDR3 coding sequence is TGTGCCTGTGACACTATGGTACTGGGGGATACGCGTCGGACCGATAAACTCATCTTT.

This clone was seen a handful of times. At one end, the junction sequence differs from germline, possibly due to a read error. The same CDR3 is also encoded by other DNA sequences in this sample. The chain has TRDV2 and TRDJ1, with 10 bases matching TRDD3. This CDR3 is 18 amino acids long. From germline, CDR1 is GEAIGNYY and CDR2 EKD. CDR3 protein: CACDTLKRGGYHTDKLIF. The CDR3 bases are TGCGCCTGTGACACCCTGAAGCGTGGGGGATACCACACCGATAAACTCATCTTT.

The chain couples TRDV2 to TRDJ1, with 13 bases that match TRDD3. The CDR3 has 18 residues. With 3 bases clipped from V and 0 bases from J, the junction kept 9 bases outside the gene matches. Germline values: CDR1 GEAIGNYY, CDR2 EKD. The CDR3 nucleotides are TGTGCCTGTGACTCCATGGACTGGGGGATACGTTACACCGATAAACTCATCTTT. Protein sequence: CACDSMDWGIRYTDKLIF.

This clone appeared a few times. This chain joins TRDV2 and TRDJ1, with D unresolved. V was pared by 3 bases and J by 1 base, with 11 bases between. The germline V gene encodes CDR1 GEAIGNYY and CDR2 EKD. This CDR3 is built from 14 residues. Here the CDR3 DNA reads TGTGCCTGTGACGCTCTCTCCGGCACCGATAAACTCATCTTT. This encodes CACDALSGTDKLIF.

The CDR3 region is CACDTLRLGDPVLIPDKLIF. In nucleotides, the CDR3 is TGTGCCTGTGACACCCTTCGACTGGGGGATCCTGTATTGATCCCCGATAAACTCATCTTT. The chain joins TRDV2 to TRDJ1, with 10 bases lining up with TRDD3. Germline trimming cut 0 bases from V and 3 bases from J; bases unmatched to any gene: 18. CDR3 length equals 20 residues. Germline V lookup: CDR1 GEAIGNYY, CDR2 EKD.